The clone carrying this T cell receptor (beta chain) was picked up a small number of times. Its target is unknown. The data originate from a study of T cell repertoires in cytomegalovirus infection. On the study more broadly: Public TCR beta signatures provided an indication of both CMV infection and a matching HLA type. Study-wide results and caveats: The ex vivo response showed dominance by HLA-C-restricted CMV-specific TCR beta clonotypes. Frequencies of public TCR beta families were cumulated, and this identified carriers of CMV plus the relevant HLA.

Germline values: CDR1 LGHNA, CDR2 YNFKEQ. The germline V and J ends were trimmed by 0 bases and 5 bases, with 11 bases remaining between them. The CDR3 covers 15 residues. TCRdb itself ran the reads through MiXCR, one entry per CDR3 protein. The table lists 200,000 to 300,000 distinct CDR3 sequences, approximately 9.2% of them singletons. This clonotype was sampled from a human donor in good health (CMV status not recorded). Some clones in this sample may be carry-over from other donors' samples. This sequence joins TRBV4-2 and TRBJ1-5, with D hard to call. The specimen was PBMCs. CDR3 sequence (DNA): TGTGCCAGCAGCCAAGAACCGAGCCCTGATCAGCCCCAGCATTTT. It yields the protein CASSQEPSPDQPQHF.